These T cell receptor beta chains were read from a single sample in a study of T-cell reconstitution after alpha-beta-depleted transplantation in children. TCRdb re-analysed the PCR reads in MiXCR, keeping a single row per CDR3 protein. The sample consists of 200,000 to 250,000 distinct CDR3 sequences, approximately 11% of them appearing once. The sample was PBMCs, taken before TCRalphabeta/CD19-depleted stem cell transplant. Every receptor here comes from a child younger than two with acute myeloid leukemia, due to receive a stem cell transplant. Each CDR3 is given with its conserved first and last residue. The D gene is left open where the match is weak. Expanded clones are given a class, and other clones once, few, many or no size at all.

cdr3_aa cdr3_nt clone_size v_call d_call j_call
CSAGVLGNEQFF TGCAGCGCCGGCGTGTTGGGCAATGAGCAGTTCTTC many TRBV29-1 NA TRBJ2-1
CASSYSTYDGYTF TGTGCCAGCAGTTACTCGACATACGATGGCTACACCTTC many TRBV6-5 NA TRBJ1-2
CASSSYTGQAKNIQYF TGTGCCAGCAGTTCCTATACTGGACAGGCCAAAAACATTCAGTACTTC many TRBV6-5 NA TRBJ2-4
CSASGRTDTQYF TGCAGTGCTAGCGGGAGAACAGATACGCAGTATTTT many TRBV20-1 NA TRBJ2-3
CASNPGGRGFETQYF TGTGCCAGCAACCCCGGAGGCAGGGGGTTTGAGACCCAGTACTTC NA TRBV7-9 TRBD1 TRBJ2-5
CSARTGTYEQYF TGCAGTGCCCGGACAGGGACCTACGAGCAGTACTTC many TRBV20-1 TRBD1 TRBJ2-7
CASSRVGSSYEQYF TGTGCCAGCAGTAGAGTCGGAAGCTCCTACGAGCAGTACTTC many TRBV25-1 NA TRBJ2-7
CASSLGRQRTEAFF TGTGCCAGCAGCTTAGGGAGACAGAGAACTGAAGCTTTCTTT many TRBV7-8 NA TRBJ1-1
CSARASGLAGVQETQYF TGCAGTGCTAGGGCTTCAGGGCTAGCGGGCGTGCAAGAGACCCAGTACTTC few TRBV20-1 TRBD2 TRBJ2-5
CASSEPSSTRGNEQYF TGTGCCAGCAGTGAACCGTCGAGTACTCGTGGGAACGAGCAGTACTTC many TRBV25-1 NA TRBJ2-7
CSALMTRGGTEAFF TGCAGTGCTCTGATGACAAGAGGCGGGACTGAAGCTTTCTTT many TRBV20-1 NA TRBJ1-1
CASSASVPGNEQFF TGCGCCAGCAGCGCTAGCGTCCCTGGGAATGAGCAGTTCTTC NA TRBV5-1 NA TRBJ2-1
CSATVGAPTDTQYF TGCAGTGCCACCGTGGGGGCCCCCACAGATACGCAGTATTTT many TRBV20-1 NA TRBJ2-3
CASSSQGPSEQYF TGTGCCAGCAGTTCCCAGGGTCCCAGCGAGCAGTACTTC many TRBV12-3/TRBV12-4 NA TRBJ2-7
CASSSTGGESPLHF TGTGCCAGCAGCTCGACAGGGGGTGAGTCACCCCTCCACTTT NA TRBV7-9 TRBD1 TRBJ1-6
CASSAAGVSGYTF TGTGCCAGTTCCGCTGCGGGGGTGAGCGGCTACACCTTC many TRBV11-2 NA TRBJ1-2
CSAARDRKDGYTF TGCAGTGCTGCCCGGGACAGGAAGGATGGCTACACCTTC many TRBV20-1 TRBD1 TRBJ1-2
CAISERGTSGVYEQYF TGTGCCATCAGTGAGAGGGGGACTAGCGGCGTCTACGAGCAGTACTTC NA TRBV10-3 TRBD2 TRBJ2-7
CASSSDSTSYNSPLHF TGTGCCAGCAGCTCGGACAGCACCTCCTATAATTCACCCCTCCACTTT many TRBV11-3 NA TRBJ1-6
CAWMDGYTF TGTGCCTGGATGGATGGCTACACCTTC many TRBV30 NA TRBJ1-2
CASSHGLAGLVSYNEQFF TGCGCCAGCAGCCACGGACTAGCGGGGCTTGTCTCCTACAATGAGCAGTTCTTC many TRBV4-1 TRBD2 TRBJ2-1
CSARPDFYEQYF TGCAGTGCTAGACCCGACTTCTACGAGCAGTACTTC many TRBV20-1 NA TRBJ2-7